The present T cell receptor beta chain was sequenced within a study of monozygotic twins with inflammatory bowel disease. Each CDR3 protein gets one entry in TCRdb, which reprocessed the 5' RACE reads and gives no DNA. Its table records roughly 320,000 distinct CDR3 sequences. The CDR3 consists of 15 residues. Germline loops: CDR1 MNHEY, CDR2 SVGAGI. The receptor was isolated from a human donor with ulcerative colitis or Crohn's disease, or a healthy co-twin of an affected twin (not recorded which). The specimen sequenced was blood. The V call is TRBV6-5, the J call TRBJ2-7; as DNA is missing, the TRBD1 call by TCRdb cannot be tested. The CDR3 sequence is CASSSLGQGIYEQYF.